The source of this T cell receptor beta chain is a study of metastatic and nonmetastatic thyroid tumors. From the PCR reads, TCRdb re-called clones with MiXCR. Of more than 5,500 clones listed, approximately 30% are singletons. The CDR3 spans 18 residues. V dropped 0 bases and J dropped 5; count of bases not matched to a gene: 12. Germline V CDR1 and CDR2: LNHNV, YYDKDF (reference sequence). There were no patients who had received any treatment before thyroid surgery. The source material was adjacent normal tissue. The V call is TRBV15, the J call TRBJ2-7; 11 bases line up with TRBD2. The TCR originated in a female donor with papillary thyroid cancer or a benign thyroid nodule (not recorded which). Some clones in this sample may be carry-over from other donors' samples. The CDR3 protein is CATSRDELAGVRMDEQYF. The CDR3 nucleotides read TGTGCCACCAGCAGAGATGAACTAGCGGGAGTACGTATGGACGAGCAGTACTTC. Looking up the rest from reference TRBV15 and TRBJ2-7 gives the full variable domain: DAMVIQNPRYQVTQFGKPVTLSCSQTLNHNVMYWYQQKSSQAPKLLFHYYDKDFNNEADTPDNFQSRRPNTSFCFLDIRSPGLGDTAMYLCATSRDELAGVRMDEQYFGPGTRLTVT.